This entry lists 20 T cell receptor beta chains sequenced from one sample in a study of chronic HIV infection and antiretroviral therapy. Using its own MiXCR run on the 5' RACE reads, TCRdb lists one record per CDR3 protein. The sample shows 40,000 to 60,000 distinct CDR3 sequences, 19% of them seen only once. The sequencing input was peripheral blood. Every receptor here comes from an adult who had HIV and had not received antiretroviral therapy, or was an uninfected healthy control (not recorded which).

This clonotype has more than one count but fewer than ten. The DNA for the CDR3 is TGCGCCAGCAGCCAAGAAATGCAACTGAACACCGGGGAGCTGTTTTTT. It codes for CASSQEMQLNTGELFF. The chain has TRBV4-1 and TRBJ2-2; D uncertain. CDR1 MGHRA and CDR2 YSYEKL come from the germline V gene. The CDR3 is made up of 16 amino acids. The ends were cut back, 0 bases at V and 1 base at J, with 9 bases in the middle.

CDR3 sequence (DNA): TGTGCCAGCAGCTCCCGACTAGCGGGAGGGCGAGAGACCCAGTACTTC. It translates to CASSSRLAGGRETQYF. The V call is TRBV11-2, the J call TRBJ2-5, with 14 bases identical to TRBD2. Germline CDR1 and CDR2: SGHAT and FQNNGV. The CDR3 length is 16 residues. V dropped 4 bases and J dropped 4; count of bases not matched to a gene: 5.

The J gene is TRBJ1-6, the V gene TRBV28; D ambiguous. Trimming pared 2 bases from V and 13 bases from J, leaving 15 bases between. The CDR3 covers 14 residues. From germline, CDR1 is MDHEN and CDR2 SYDVKM. CDR3 nucleotide sequence: TGTGCCAGCAGTTTAGGTGCGGGTGCGGTCCCCCTCCACTTT. Translated, it gives CASSLGAGAVPLHF.

The chain carries TRBV2 and TRBJ2-3; D is uncertain. The germline V and J ends were trimmed by 7 bases and 3 bases, with 11 bases remaining between them. Germline assignment: CDR1 SNHLY and CDR2 FYNNEI. The CDR3 sequence is 13 residues long. The CDR3 DNA follows: TGTGCCAGCAATACAGATCGTACAGATACGCAGTATTTT. As protein: CASNTDRTDTQYF.

This clonotype was seen more than once but under ten times. The V call is TRBV24-1, the J call TRBJ1-5; D not certain. The CDR3 totals 14 residues. Trimming stripped 4 bases from V and 4 bases from J, with 10 bases between. Germline assignment: CDR1 KGHDR and CDR2 SFDVKD. CDR3 sequence: CATSDGSPNQPQHF. CDR3 coding DNA: TGTGCCACCAGTGACGGGTCCCCAAATCAGCCCCAGCATTTT.

The V gene is TRBV6-5, the J gene TRBJ1-4; 9 positions agree with TRBD1. V trimming: 6 bases; J trimming: 0 bases; junction bases outside the gene matches: 2. Germline lookup yields CDR1 MNHEY and CDR2 SVGAGI. This CDR3 comprises 15 residues. CDR3 sequence: CASRGDRATNEKLFF. The CDR3 nucleotides are TGTGCCAGCAGAGGGGACAGGGCAACTAATGAAAAACTGTTTTTT.

The sample holds a few counts of this clonotype. The chain recombines TRBV19 with TRBJ1-5; TRBD1 is a possible D gene (6 bases). The CDR3 spans 15 residues. Germline V lookup: CDR1 LNHDA, CDR2 SQIVND (reference sequence). The V gene lost 2 bases and the J gene lost 4 bases, with 12 bases spanning the gap. The CDR3 loop reads CASSIYRATNQPQHF. The DNA for the CDR3 is TGTGCCAGTAGTATATACAGGGCTACTAATCAGCCCCAGCATTTT.

The genes are TRBV10-2 and TRBJ2-3; the match to TRBD2 covers 9 bases. This CDR3 region has 17 residues. The germline V gene encodes CDR1 WSHSY and CDR2 SAAADI. Trimming removed 3 bases from V and 2 bases from J; junction bases left unmatched: 9. This CDR3 reads CASSDPIWTSDTDTQYF. The CDR3 bases are TGCGCCAGCAGTGACCCCATCTGGACTAGCGACACAGATACGCAGTATTTT.

This clonotype showed up just a few times. V is TRBV11-2 and J is TRBJ1-2; possibly TRBD1 for D (6 bases). Germline CDR1 SGHAT, CDR2 FQNNGV. Trimming took 3 bases from V and 8 from J, leaving 28 bases between them. The CDR3 extends over 18 amino acids. Written as DNA, the CDR3 is TGTGCCAGCAGCTTGCTAGTCCAGGGGCCTCTCGCCGATGGAGGCTACACCTTC. This gives the protein CASSLLVQGPLADGGYTF.

The chain has TRBV11-3 and TRBJ2-7; 7 bases align to TRBD1. J lost 6 bases, V lost 5 bases, and 7 bases had no gene match. This CDR3 spans 13 amino acids. Germline CDR1 SGHNT, CDR2 YENEEA. The CDR3 spells CASSLRQGTEQYF. CDR3 coding DNA: TGTGCCAGCAGCCTCCGACAGGGAACCGAGCAGTACTTC.

The sample holds many counts of this clonotype. V is TRBV20-1 and J is TRBJ2-7; 9 nucleotides align to TRBD1. The CDR3 totals 14 residues. Germline V gene data show CDR1 as DFQATT and CDR2 as SNEGSKA (reference sequence). The V gene end was trimmed by 2 bases and the J gene end by 3 bases; junction bases not matched to a gene: 5. The CDR3 sequence: CSARPWTGDYEQYF. CDR3 coding DNA: TGCAGTGCTAGACCATGGACAGGGGACTACGAGCAGTACTTC.

The rearrangement uses TRBV5-1 and TRBJ2-3, with 11 bases aligning to TRBD2. CDR1 SGHRS and CDR2 YFSETQ come from the germline V gene. This CDR3 is built from 17 residues. V lost 3 bases, J lost 2 bases, and 8 bases stayed unmatched. Here the CDR3 DNA reads TGCGCCAGCAGCTCCGGGACTAGCGGCCTATACACAGATACGCAGTATTTT. This codes for CASSSGTSGLYTDTQYF.

The chain couples TRBV28 to TRBJ1-5; 7 bases match TRBD1. J gave up 6 bases and V 4 bases, and 21 bases lay outside the gene matches. Looked up from germline, CDR1 is MDHEN and CDR2 is SYDVKM. CDR3 length: 19 amino acids. The CDR3 here is CASSSLSLRQGWWSQPQHF. DNA of the CDR3: TGTGCCAGCAGTTCACTTTCGCTACGACAGGGATGGTGGAGTCAGCCCCAGCATTTT.

This clonotype showed up just a few times. The chain combines TRBV3-1 with TRBJ2-1; D uncertain. V dropped 0 bases and J dropped 5 bases, with 11 bases sitting between them. This CDR3 has 15 residues. The germline V gene encodes CDR1 LGHDT and CDR2 YNNKEL (reference sequence). CDR3 residues: CASSQDQLGNNEQFF. DNA for the CDR3: TGTGCCAGCAGCCAAGACCAATTGGGAAACAATGAGCAGTTCTTC.

The rearrangement links TRBV7-2 to TRBJ1-2; no reliable D call. V shed 5 bases and J shed 6 bases, with 13 bases lying between them. The V gene's germline CDR1 is SGHTA and CDR2 FQGNSA. This CDR3 region has 13 residues. The CDR3 loop reads CASSPPGRDGYTF. The CDR3, as DNA: TGTGCCAGCAGCCCACCGGGAAGAGATGGCTACACCTTC. Variable domain in full (rest from reference TRBV7-2 and TRBJ1-2): GAGVSQSPSNKVTEKGKDVELRCDPISGHTALYWYRQSLGQGLEFLIYFQGNSAPDKSGLPSDRFSAERTGGSVSTLTIQRTQQEDSAVYLCASSPPGRDGYTFGSGTRLTVV.

This clonotype was detected a few times. CDR3 sequence (DNA): TGTGCCAGCGGGGACCAGGACAGACAAGCTAGCACAGATACGCAGTATTTT. This translates into CASGDQDRQASTDTQYF. The rearrangement links TRBV28 to TRBJ2-3; possibly TRBD1 for D (6 bases). V shed 8 bases and J shed 0 bases, with 21 bases lying between them. Germline V gene data show CDR1 as MDHEN and CDR2 as SYDVKM. The CDR3 totals 17 residues.

The chain uses TRBV29-1 and TRBJ2-1; no clear D. V lost 7 bases and J 5 bases, leaving 18 bases between the germline ends. The CDR3 runs 14 residues. CDR1 and CDR2 (germline): SQVTM, ANQGSEA. CDR3 residues: CSAGTVVGHNEQFF. The CDR3 nucleotides read TGCAGCGCCGGAACGGTCGTCGGGCACAATGAGCAGTTCTTC.

The rearrangement links TRBV28 to TRBJ2-7; 10 bases match TRBD1. The V gene end was trimmed by 7 bases and the J gene end by 0 bases; junction bases not matched to a gene: 3. CDR1 and CDR2 (germline): MDHEN, SYDVKM. CDR3 size: 14 residues. CDR3 residues: CASNGQGGSYEQYF. CDR3 DNA sequence: TGTGCCAGCAACGGACAGGGGGGCTCCTACGAGCAGTACTTC.

In nucleotides, the CDR3 is TGTGCCAGCAGCCAAGATTGGCCGACTAGCGGGAACACAGATACGCAGTATTTT. Translated, it gives CASSQDWPTSGNTDTQYF. The J gene is TRBJ2-3, the V gene TRBV4-2; 11 bases fit TRBD2. V shed 0 bases and J 2 bases; nucleotides not matched to a gene: 7. CDR1 is LGHNA, CDR2 YNFKEQ, per germline. This CDR3 has 18 amino acids.

The rearrangement joins TRBV10-3 to TRBJ2-5; 9 bases are shared with TRBD2. V trimming: 6 bases; J trimming: 3 bases; junction bases outside the gene matches: 5. The CDR3 covers 14 residues. The germline V gene has CDR1 ENHRY and CDR2 SYGVKD. CDR3 in DNA: TGTGCCATCAGGGCGGGAGGGACTAAAGAGACCCAGTACTTC. It encodes CAIRAGGTKETQYF.